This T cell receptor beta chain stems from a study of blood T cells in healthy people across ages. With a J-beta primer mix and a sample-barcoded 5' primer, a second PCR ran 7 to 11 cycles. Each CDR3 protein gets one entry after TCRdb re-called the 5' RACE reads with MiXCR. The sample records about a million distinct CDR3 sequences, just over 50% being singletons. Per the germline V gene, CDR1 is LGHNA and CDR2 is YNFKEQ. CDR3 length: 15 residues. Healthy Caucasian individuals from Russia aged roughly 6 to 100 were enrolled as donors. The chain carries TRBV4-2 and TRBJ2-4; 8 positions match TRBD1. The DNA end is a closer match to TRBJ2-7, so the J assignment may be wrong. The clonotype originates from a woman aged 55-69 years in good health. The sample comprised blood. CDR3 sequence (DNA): TGTGCCAGCAGCCAATATCGACAGGGGCCCTACGAGCAGTACTTC. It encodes CASSQYRQGPYEQYF.